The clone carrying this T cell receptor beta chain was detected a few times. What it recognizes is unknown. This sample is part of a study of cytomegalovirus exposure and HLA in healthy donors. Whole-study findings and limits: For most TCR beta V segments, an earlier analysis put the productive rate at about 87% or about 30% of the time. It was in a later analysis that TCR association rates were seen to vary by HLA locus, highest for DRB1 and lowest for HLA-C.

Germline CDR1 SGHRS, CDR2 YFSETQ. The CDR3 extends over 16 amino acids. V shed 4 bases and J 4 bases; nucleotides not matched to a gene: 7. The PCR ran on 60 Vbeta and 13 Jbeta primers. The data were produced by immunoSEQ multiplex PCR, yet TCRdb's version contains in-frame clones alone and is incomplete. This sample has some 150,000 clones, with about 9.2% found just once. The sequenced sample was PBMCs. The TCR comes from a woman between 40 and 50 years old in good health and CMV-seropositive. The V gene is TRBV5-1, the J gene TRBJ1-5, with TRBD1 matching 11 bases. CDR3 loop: CASSLGQGAPNQPQHF. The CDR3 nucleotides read TGCGCCAGCAGCCTAGGACAGGGGGCCCCTAATCAGCCCCAGCATTTT.